These 11 T cell receptor beta chains came from one sample sequenced in a study of blood T cell repertoires in COVID-19. Clones were read by immunoSEQ multiplex PCR, and TCRdb kept only the in-frame ones, dropping some. The sample holds just under 250,000 clones, about 89% seen once. The sequenced material came from PBMCs or T cells enriched from blood (not recorded which). All receptors derive from a woman younger than 45 who had recovered from COVID-19.

The rearrangement links TRBV28 to TRBJ2-1; 12 nucleotides line up with TRBD2. Germline CDR1 is MDHEN and CDR2 is SYDVKM. The CDR3 covers 19 residues. Germline trimming cut 7 bases from V and 0 bases from J; bases unmatched to any gene: 13. The CDR3 protein is CASTHGLAGPPSSYNEQFF. The CDR3 coding sequence is TGTGCCAGCACCCACGGACTAGCGGGACCACCCAGCTCCTACAATGAGCAGTTCTTC.

The chain carries TRBV2 and TRBJ1-1, with D possibly being TRBD1 (5 bases). CDR3 length: 14 residues. Trimming stripped 5 bases from V and 3 bases from J, with 13 bases between. The germline V gene encodes CDR1 SNHLY and CDR2 FYNNEI. The CDR3: CASSWGGDYTEAFF. The CDR3 DNA follows: TGTGCCAGCAGTTGGGGGGGGGATTACACTGAAGCTTTCTTT.

The chain has TRBV5-1 and TRBJ1-1; 9 bases match TRBD1. Germline CDR1 is SGHRS and CDR2 is YFSETQ. V shed 1 base, J shed 7 bases, and the junction held 5 bases outside the gene matches. The CDR3 sequence is 14 residues long. The CDR3 region is CASSLNRGQGEAFF. The CDR3 DNA reads TGCGCCAGCAGCTTGAACAGGGGGCAGGGTGAAGCTTTCTTT.

This clone was recorded once. The chain is built from TRBV9 and TRBJ1-2; D remains ambiguous. Trimming pared 0 bases from V and 4 bases from J, leaving 10 bases between. Germline V gene data show CDR1 as SGDLS and CDR2 as YYNGEE. The CDR3 runs to 14 residues. CDR3 DNA: TGTGCCAGCAGCGTAGAGGCGGAGCTCTATGGCTACACCTTC. This translates into CASSVEAELYGYTF.

This sequence joins TRBV9 and TRBJ1-1, with a tentative D call TRBD1 (6 bases). CDR1 SGDLS and CDR2 YYNGEE come from the germline V gene. With 3 bases removed from V and 8 bases from J, the gap between germline ends came to 14 bases. The CDR3 is 13 amino acids. CDR3 region: CASSAGGFGEAFF. The CDR3 DNA reads TGTGCCAGCAGCGCGGGGGGCTTTGGCGAAGCTTTCTTT.

This chain joins TRBV5-6 and TRBJ2-1, with 8 positions matching TRBD1. J gave up 7 bases and V 5 bases, and 5 bases lay outside the gene matches. The length of the CDR3 is 13 residues. Germline loops: CDR1 SGHDT, CDR2 YYEEEE. The CDR3 DNA is TGTGCCAGCAGGGGGACAGGCCAGAATGAGCAGTTCTTC. Its protein product is CASRGTGQNEQFF.

The chain has TRBV7-8 and TRBJ1-1; 9 nucleotides align to TRBD1. The germline gives CDR1 SGHVS, CDR2 FQNEAQ. The CDR3 has 15 residues. V shed 2 bases and J 4 bases; nucleotides not matched to a gene: 5. The CDR3 protein is CASSLRDRGFTEAFF. The CDR3 coding sequence is TGTGCCAGCAGCTTACGAGACAGGGGGTTCACTGAAGCTTTCTTT. The full variable domain, its missing parts supplied by reference TRBV7-8 and TRBJ1-1, is GAGVSQSPRYKVAKRGQDVALRCDPISGHVSLFWYQQALGQGPEFLTYFQNEAQLDKSGLPSDRFFAERPEGSVSTLKIQRTQQEDSAVYLCASSLRDRGFTEAFFGQGTRLTVV.

This chain joins TRBV9 and TRBJ1-1; D ambiguous. Trimming shortened V by 0 bases and J by 1 base, and 10 bases separated the two germline ends. The CDR3 totals 15 residues. The germline V gene encodes CDR1 SGDLS and CDR2 YYNGEE. The CDR3 DNA sequence: TGTGCCAGCAGCGTAGCTGCAGCGAAGAACACTGAAGCTTTCTTT. It translates to CASSVAAAKNTEAFF. Drawing the rest from reference TRBV9 and TRBJ1-1, the complete variable domain is DSGVTQTPKHLITATGQRVTLRCSPRSGDLSVYWYQQSLDQGLQFLIQYYNGEERAKGNILERFSAQQFPDLHSELNLSSLELGDSALYFCASSVAAAKNTEAFFGQGTRLTVV.

The V and J genes are TRBV10-3 and TRBJ1-1; no clear D. Deletions cut 9 bases from V and 0 bases from J, with 17 bases between. This CDR3 comprises 15 residues. Germline lookup yields CDR1 ENHRY and CDR2 SYGVKD. The CDR3 DNA sequence: TGTGCCATAACAGAGGGCGGGCGGCTGAACACTGAAGCTTTCTTT. Its translation: CAITEGGRLNTEAFF.

CDR3 sequence reads: CASSLWKEELNTEAFF. The CDR3 DNA follows: TGTGCCAGCAGCTTGTGGAAGGAGGAGTTGAACACTGAAGCTTTCTTT. The chain joins TRBV5-6 to TRBJ1-1; D not resolved. CDR1 SGHDT and CDR2 YYEEEE come from the germline V gene. The V and J ends lost 1 base and 0 bases respectively, with 13 bases between them. The CDR3 spans 16 residues.

The chain links TRBV10-1 to TRBJ1-1; no clear D. Germline-derived CDR1 and CDR2 are WNHNN and SYGVQD (reference sequence). The CDR3 spans 15 residues. V was cut by 4 bases and J by 0 bases, with 12 bases left in between. CDR3 coding DNA: TGCGCCAGCAGTGGAAGAGAGATCTTGAACACTGAAGCTTTCTTT. Protein sequence: CASSGREILNTEAFF.